This section outlines one TCR beta chain sequence together with its context. The antigen is undetermined. Trimming removed 2 bases from V and 5 bases from J; junction bases left unmatched: 8. From germline, CDR1 is SGHNT and CDR2 YYREEE (reference sequence). CDR3 size: 15 residues. This sample is drawn from a study of Tregs in tolerant kidney transplant recipients. General study findings and limits: Biological reproducibility was not directly addressed, but technical replication error appeared minimal.

Recipients received nonmyeloablative bone marrow transplants from related graft donors, with transient mixed chimerism. Method: immunoSEQ multiplex PCR; TCRdb's copy keeps in-frame clones and lacks some. The table records over 70,000 clones, roughly nine tenths of them present only once. Sequenced material: CD4+ T cells from blood (PBMCs), taken 24 months after the transplant. The TCR sequence derives from a human patient who received a combined kidney and bone marrow transplant. Some T cells may be provided by the graft donor. The V and J genes are TRBV5-4 and TRBJ2-3; 7 nucleotides align to TRBD2. The CDR3 sequence is CASSFPQGGGDTQYF. As DNA, the CDR3 is TGTGCCAGCAGCTTTCCTCAGGGCGGGGGAGATACGCAGTATTTT. Filled out from reference TRBV5-4 and TRBJ2-3, the complete variable domain reads ETGVTQSPTHLIKTRGQQVTLRCSSQSGHNTVSWYQQALGQGPQFIFQYYREEENGRGNFPPRFSGLQFPNYSSELNVNALELDDSALYLCASSFPQGGGDTQYFGPGTRLTVL.